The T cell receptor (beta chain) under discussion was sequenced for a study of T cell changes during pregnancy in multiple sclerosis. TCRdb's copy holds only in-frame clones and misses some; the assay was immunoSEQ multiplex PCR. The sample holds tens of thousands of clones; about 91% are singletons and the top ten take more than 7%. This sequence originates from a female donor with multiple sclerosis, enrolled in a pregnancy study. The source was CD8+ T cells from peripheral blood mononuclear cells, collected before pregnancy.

The CDR3 loop is CASSSRTSGNGDTQYF. DNA of the CDR3: TGTGCCAGCAGCTCCCGGACTAGCGGGAACGGAGATACGCAGTATTTT. V is TRBV7-9 and J is TRBJ2-3; TRBD2 aligns across 12 bases. Per germline, CDR1 SEHNR and CDR2 FQNEAQ (reference sequence). V shed 4 bases and J 5 bases; nucleotides not matched to a gene: 7. CDR3 length equals 16 residues. Using reference TRBV7-9 and TRBJ2-3 for the parts outside the CDR3, the full variable domain is DTGVSQNPRHKITKRGQNVTFRCDPISEHNRLYWYRQTLGQGPEFLTYFQNEAQLEKSRLLSDRFSAERPKGSFSTLEIQRTEQGDSAMYLCASSSRTSGNGDTQYFGPGTRLTVL.